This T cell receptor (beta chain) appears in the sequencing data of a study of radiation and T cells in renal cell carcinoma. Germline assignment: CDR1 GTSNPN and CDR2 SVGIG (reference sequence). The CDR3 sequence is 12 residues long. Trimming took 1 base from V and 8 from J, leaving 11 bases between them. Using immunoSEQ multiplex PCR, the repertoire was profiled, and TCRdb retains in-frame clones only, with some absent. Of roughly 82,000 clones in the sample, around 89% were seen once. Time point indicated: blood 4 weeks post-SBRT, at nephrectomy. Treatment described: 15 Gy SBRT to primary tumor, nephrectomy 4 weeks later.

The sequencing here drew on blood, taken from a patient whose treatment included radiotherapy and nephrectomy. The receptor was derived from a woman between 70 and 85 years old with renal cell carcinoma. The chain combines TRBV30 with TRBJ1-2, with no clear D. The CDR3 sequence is CAWSGTTEGYTF. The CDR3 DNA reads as TGTGCCTGGAGTGGGACGACGGAAGGCTACACCTTC.